Below, 19 T cell receptor beta chains from the same sample are listed, as sequenced in a study of shared clonotypes between healthy human individuals. This table comes from immunoSEQ multiplex PCR, and its TCRdb copy is limited to in-frame clones, with some not included. The data contain over 2 million clones, about nine tenths of them singletons. Sequences were obtained from naive CD4+ T cells from PBMCs. Subset of the sample: CD45RA+ positively selected. These receptors were taken from a man aged 18 to 29 in good health. Some clones in this sample may be carry-over from other donors' samples.

V gene TRBV14 combines with J gene TRBJ2-2, with TRBD2 identical over 10 bases. With 5 bases clipped from V and 2 bases from J, the junction kept 8 bases outside the gene matches. Germline V gives CDR1 SGHDN, CDR2 FVKESK. This CDR3 has 17 amino acids. CDR3 in DNA: TGTGCCAGCAGCAAGCCTAGCGGGAGTGCAAACACCGGGGAGCTGTTTTTT. Translation gives CASSKPSGSANTGELFF.

Worth noting for this clone: This sample also contains other DNA sequences that code for the same CDR3. The chain is built from TRBV7-3 and TRBJ1-5, with D uncertain. This CDR3 is 13 amino acids long. Trimming took off 5 bases at V and 4 bases at J, with 9 bases between the two ends. Germline CDR1 and CDR2: SGHTA and FQGTGA. This CDR3 is CASSRDSNQPQHF. The CDR3, as DNA: TGTGCCAGCAGCCGGGATTCGAATCAGCCCCAGCATTTT.

This chain connects TRBV28 to TRBJ1-2; TRBD1 matches 7 bases. Trimming took 4 bases from V and 8 from J; bases not matched to a gene: 7. The V gene's germline CDR1 is MDHEN and CDR2 SYDVKM. This CDR3 contains 13 residues. DNA of the CDR3: TGTGCCAGCAGTTCCCCCGGACAGGCCGGCTACACCTTC. Amino acids: CASSSPGQAGYTF.

This chain uses TRBV2 with TRBJ2-1; no definite D call. The CDR3 contains 15 residues. Germline V CDR1 and CDR2: SNHLY, FYNNEI. Trimming stripped 6 bases from V and 2 bases from J, with 14 bases between. The DNA for the CDR3 is TGTGCCAGCAGAGGGATGGGCGGACCCTACAATGAGCAGTTCTTC. Translation: CASRGMGGPYNEQFF. Drawing the rest from reference TRBV2 and TRBJ2-1, the complete variable domain is EPEVTQTPSHQVTQMGQEVILRCVPISNHLYFYWYRQILGQKVEFLVSFYNNEISEKSEIFDDQFSVERPDGSNFTLKIRSTKLEDSAMYFCASRGMGGPYNEQFFGPGTRLTVL.

The V and J genes are TRBV9 and TRBJ2-3, with TRBD2 matching 9 bases. The trim removed 8 bases at V and 1 base at J, leaving 23 bases unmatched. The CDR3 loop spans 20 amino acids. Germline CDR1 SGDLS, CDR2 YYNGEE. The chain's CDR3 is CASSGGRAGGGRDGTDTQYF. CDR3 nucleotide sequence: TGTGCCAGTTCAGGCGGGAGGGCCGGCGGAGGCCGAGACGGCACAGATACGCAGTATTTT. Variable domain in full (rest from reference TRBV9 and TRBJ2-3): DSGVTQTPKHLITATGQRVTLRCSPRSGDLSVYWYQQSLDQGLQFLIQYYNGEERAKGNILERFSAQQFPDLHSELNLSSLELGDSALYFCASSGGRAGGGRDGTDTQYFGPGTRLTVL.

V gene TRBV10-3 combines with J gene TRBJ2-7; 11 bases line up with TRBD1. CDR3 length equals 17 residues. Per germline, CDR1 ENHRY and CDR2 SYGVKD. V was pared by 3 bases and J by 1 base, with 8 bases of the junction left unmatched. The CDR3 sequence is CAISERWGTGGSYEQYF. CDR3 sequence (DNA): TGTGCCATCAGTGAAAGATGGGGGACAGGGGGGTCCTACGAGCAGTACTTC.

The rearrangement links TRBV7-9 to TRBJ1-2; no clear D gene. CDR3 length: 16 residues. Deletions cut 2 bases from V and 1 base from J, with 14 bases between. Germline CDR1 SEHNR, CDR2 FQNEAQ (reference sequence). The CDR3 sequence: CASSLMGIPVNYGYTF. DNA for the CDR3: TGTGCCAGCAGCTTAATGGGTATCCCCGTTAACTATGGCTACACCTTC.

The chain combines TRBV6-5 with TRBJ1-1; D not resolved. The V end was cut by 9 bases, the J end by 6 bases, with 11 bases between. Germline-derived CDR1 and CDR2 are MNHEY and SVGAGI. The CDR3 runs 11 residues. The CDR3 sequence: CASRWRAEAFF. For the CDR3, the DNA is TGTGCCAGTCGTTGGAGGGCTGAAGCTTTCTTT.

A single count supports this clone. The chain joins TRBV6-5 to TRBJ2-2, with TRBD2 identical over 7 bases. Germline CDR1 MNHEY, CDR2 SVGAGI. V shed 4 bases and J 5 bases; nucleotides not matched to a gene: 7. The CDR3 totals 15 residues. The CDR3 reads CASSSPLRETGELFF. DNA for the CDR3: TGTGCCAGCAGTTCCCCTTTGCGGGAGACCGGGGAGCTGTTTTTT.

J is TRBJ1-1 and V is TRBV5-1; no definite D call. V was clipped by 5 bases and J by 1 base, with 12 bases between them. Germline CDR1 SGHRS, CDR2 YFSETQ. The CDR3 covers 14 residues. CDR3 sequence reads: CASRSVPGNTEAFF. CDR3 DNA: TGCGCCAGCAGGTCGGTGCCGGGGAACACTGAAGCTTTCTTT.

V is TRBV6-1 and J is TRBJ2-6, with D possibly being TRBD1 or TRBD2 (5 bases each). This CDR3 spans 15 amino acids. V was cut by 3 bases and J by 2 bases, with 8 bases left in between. Germline assignment: CDR1 MNHNS and CDR2 SASEGT. CDR3 coding DNA: TGTGCCAGCAGTGATTTGGGGGCTGGGGCCAACGTCCTGACTTTC. Translated, it gives CASSDLGAGANVLTF.

This clone was recorded once. This chain joins TRBV21-1 and TRBJ1-5. TRBV21-1 is noted as a pseudogene. This CDR3 is built from 14 residues. In DNA form, the CDR3 reads TGTGCCGTAAATTCCCAGGAGGACTCCCCGTCCCAGCATTTT. Amino acid sequence: CAVNSQEDSPSQHF.

V usage is TRBV7-8 and J usage is TRBJ2-5; 9 nucleotides agree with TRBD1. The CDR3 is 10 amino acids. From germline, CDR1 is SGHVS and CDR2 FQNEAQ. The CDR3 nucleotides read TGTGCGACAGGGGGAGAGACCCAGTACTTC. It translates to CATGGETQYF. Variable domain in full (rest from reference TRBV7-8 and TRBJ2-5): GAGVSQSPRYKVAKRGQDVALRCDPISGHVSLFWYQQALGQGPEFLTYFQNEAQLDKSGLPSDRFFAERPEGSVSTLKIQRTQQEDSAVYLCATGGETQYFGPGTRLLVL.

This chain connects TRBV30 to TRBJ1-1; 7 bases align to TRBD1. Looked up from germline, CDR1 is GTSNPN and CDR2 is SVGIG (reference sequence). V trimming: 3 bases; J trimming: 4 bases; junction bases outside the gene matches: 8. The CDR3 covers 14 residues. The CDR3 nucleotides are TGTGCCTGGAGGCAGGGGGGCAAGAGCACTGAAGCTTTCTTT. It translates to CAWRQGGKSTEAFF.

The CDR3 DNA reads as TGTGCCAGCAGCCCCGGGACTAGCGGAGGCACAGATACGCAGTATTTT. Translating gives CASSPGTSGGTDTQYF. The gene calls are TRBV11-3 and TRBJ2-3; 11 bases are shared with TRBD2. The CDR3 totals 16 residues. The J segment lost 1 base and the V segment lost 5 bases, leaving 5 bases of the junction unmatched. Germline V lookup: CDR1 SGHNT, CDR2 YENEEA.

The chain links TRBV28 to TRBJ2-1; D gene uncertain. The V gene's germline CDR1 is MDHEN and CDR2 SYDVKM. The V end lost 8 bases, the J end lost 5 bases, and 10 bases lay between the germline ends. CDR3 size: 12 residues. DNA for the CDR3: TGTGCCAGCTTCCGCACCGACAATGAGCAGTTCTTC. This translates into CASFRTDNEQFF.

As DNA, the CDR3 is TGTGCCAGCAGCGCGACTAGCGGGTCCTACGAGCAGTACTTC. It is translated as CASSATSGSYEQYF. The chain joins TRBV11-2 to TRBJ2-5; 10 bases map to TRBD2. The closer fit of TRBJ2-7 to the DNA end suggests the J call may be wrong. Germline V gives CDR1 SGHAT, CDR2 FQNNGV. This CDR3 has 14 residues.

V gene TRBV9 combines with J gene TRBJ1-1; 10 bases line up with TRBD1. The germline V gene has CDR1 SGDLS and CDR2 YYNGEE. CDR3 length equals 15 residues. With V trimmed by 3 bases and J by 6 bases, 8 bases remained unmatched. CDR3 loop: CASSGSDRGSPEAFF. DNA for the CDR3: TGTGCCAGCAGCGGCTCGGACAGGGGGTCCCCTGAAGCTTTCTTT. The entire variable domain, with the rest obtained from reference TRBV9 and TRBJ1-1, is as follows: DSGVTQTPKHLITATGQRVTLRCSPRSGDLSVYWYQQSLDQGLQFLIQYYNGEERAKGNILERFSAQQFPDLHSELNLSSLELGDSALYFCASSGSDRGSPEAFFGQGTRLTVV.

In this sample, this clone turned up a few times. The sample carries other DNA sequences with the same CDR3. V gene TRBV7-3 combines with J gene TRBJ2-2; D gene unclear. The germline V gene encodes CDR1 SGHTA and CDR2 FQGTGA. V lost 1 base to trimming and J lost 1 base, with 4 bases between them. There are 14 residues in the CDR3. The DNA of the CDR3 is TGTGCCAGCAGCTTAAGGGGGAACACCGGGGAGCTGTTTTTT. Its translation is CASSLRGNTGELFF.